These 11 T cell receptor beta chains share one sample of origin, sequenced in a study of OX40 agonist ivuxolimab in advanced cancers. The assay was immunoSEQ multiplex PCR, and TCRdb's table has in-frame clones only and misses some. The sample shows tens of thousands of clones, 65% to 90% of them seen only once. This material consisted of CD4+ or CD8+ T cells sorted from blood, taken in a trial of the OX40 agonist ivuxolimab. All receptors derive from an adult with an advanced solid tumor such as melanoma, head and neck, liver or kidney cancer.

This chain joins TRBV11-2 and TRBJ2-1; TRBD2 aligns across 14 bases. Trimming cost V 5 bases and J 9 bases; bases outside gene matches: 6. CDR1 SGHAT and CDR2 FQNNGV come from the germline V gene. The CDR3 extends over 15 amino acids. The CDR3 nucleotides read TGTGCCAGCAGCCCAACCGGGACTAGCGGGGGTGAGCAGTTCTTC. It specifies CASSPTGTSGGEQFF.

In its sample, this clone was seen many times. The chain carries TRBV7-2 and TRBJ2-1, with D possibly matching TRBD1 (6 bases). The V gene's germline CDR1 is SGHTA and CDR2 FQGNSA. V dropped 0 bases and J dropped 0 bases, with 6 bases sitting between them. This CDR3 is built from 15 residues. The CDR3, as DNA: TGTGCCAGCAGCTTAGCCAGGGGCTCCTACAATGAGCAGTTCTTC. Translation: CASSLARGSYNEQFF.

V and J are TRBV6-1 and TRBJ1-4; 10 bases match TRBD1. There are 15 residues in the CDR3. V was clipped by 4 bases and J by 8 bases; unmatched bases: 7. In germline, CDR1 is MNHNS, CDR2 SASEGT. CDR3 coding DNA: TGTGCCAGCAGTGCACCCGGACAGGGGGACGAAAAACTGTTTTTT. It translates to CASSAPGQGDEKLFF.

This chain uses TRBV28 with TRBJ1-2; D possibly corresponds to TRBD1 (6 bases). This CDR3 region has 14 residues. The V gene's germline CDR1 is MDHEN and CDR2 SYDVKM. V was trimmed by 5 bases and J by 3 bases, leaving 13 bases between them. The CDR3 sequence: CASSPSGGDYGYTF. CDR3 nucleotide sequence: TGTGCCAGCAGTCCGTCCGGGGGCGACTATGGCTACACCTTC.

This clone was seen just once. The CDR3 DNA follows: TGTGCCAGTAACCTCCTGACAGGGGCGAATCAGCCCCAGCATTTT. This sequence encodes CASNLLTGANQPQHF. This sequence joins TRBV19 and TRBJ1-5; 8 bases are a match to TRBD1. Germline V lookup: CDR1 LNHDA, CDR2 SQIVND (reference sequence). The CDR3 is 15 residues long. Trimming took 7 bases from V and 4 from J; bases not matched to a gene: 9.

This chain uses TRBV7-2 with TRBJ1-1; D is perhaps TRBD1 (5 bases). This CDR3 contains 16 residues. The germline CDR1 and CDR2 sequences are SGHTA and FQGNSA. Between the trimmed V and J ends, which lost 1 base and 4 bases, there was a span of 16 bases. In DNA form, the CDR3 reads TGTGCCAGCAGCTTAGGGCAGGGCCGGCGGCGCACTGAAGCTTTCTTT. This encodes CASSLGQGRRRTEAFF. Full variable domain (remainder filled in from reference TRBV7-2 and TRBJ1-1): GAGVSQSPSNKVTEKGKDVELRCDPISGHTALYWYRQSLGQGLEFLIYFQGNSAPDKSGLPSDRFSAERTGGSVSTLTIQRTQQEDSAVYLCASSLGQGRRRTEAFFGQGTRLTVV.

In DNA form, the CDR3 reads TGTGCCAGCAGTTTAGGTTCAGGGAGGAGGAACACTGAAGCTTTCTTT. This encodes CASSLGSGRRNTEAFF. The gene calls are TRBV27 and TRBJ1-1, with D tentatively TRBD1 (5 bases). Germline V CDR1 and CDR2: MNHEY, SMNVEV (reference sequence). The CDR3 has 16 residues. Trimming removed 2 bases at V and 1 base at J, with 14 bases between.

This sequence joins TRBV28 and TRBJ1-5, with 7 positions matching TRBD1. Germline-derived CDR1 and CDR2 are MDHEN and SYDVKM. V lost 7 bases to trimming and J lost 0 bases; unmatched junction nucleotides: 6. This CDR3 region has 15 residues. Written as DNA, the CDR3 is TGTGCCAGCAAATTGGGACAGTATAGCAATCAGCCCCAGCATTTT. Residues: CASKLGQYSNQPQHF.

The sample holds a few counts of this clone. The chain recombines TRBV2 with TRBJ1-2; 9 bases align to TRBD1. CDR1 and CDR2 (germline): SNHLY, FYNNEI. CDR3 length equals 15 residues. V lost 5 bases and J lost 3; bases outside the gene matches: 7. CDR3 nucleotides: TGTGCCAGCAGTAGCGGACAGGGGTCTCACTATGGCTACACCTTC. Translating gives CASSSGQGSHYGYTF.

The rearrangement uses TRBV27 and TRBJ2-4; D not certain. This CDR3 has 13 residues. V lost 7 bases and J 8 bases, leaving 15 bases between the germline ends. The V gene's germline CDR1 is MNHEY and CDR2 SMNVEV (reference sequence). The CDR3 reads CASKLGSRDIQYF. Here the CDR3 DNA reads TGTGCCAGCAAGCTAGGGTCACGAGACATTCAGTACTTC.

This clone is a singleton in its sample. V and J are TRBV4-1 and TRBJ2-7; D not certain. There are 14 residues in the CDR3. Trimming stripped 1 base from V and 0 bases from J, with 7 bases between. Germline CDR1 reads MGHRA; CDR2 reads YSYEKL. CDR3 DNA sequence: TGCGCCAGCAGCCAAGTTCCAGACTCCTACGAGCAGTACTTC. Its protein is CASSQVPDSYEQYF.